These 20 T cell receptor beta chains came from one sample sequenced in a study of radiation and T cells in renal cell carcinoma. Noted time point: blood 4 weeks post-SBRT, at nephrectomy. Indicated treatment: 15 Gy SBRT to primary tumor, nephrectomy 4 weeks later. TCRdb's table, derived via immunoSEQ multiplex PCR, lists solely in-frame clones and lacks some. The repertoire holds about 77,000 clones, with approximately 87% as singletons. Sequenced here: blood, sampled from a patient whose treatment included radiotherapy and nephrectomy. The source of these receptors is a woman aged 55 to 70 with renal cell carcinoma.

The CDR3 sequence is CASSLPHEETEAFF. The CDR3 DNA reads as TGCGCCAGCAGCTTGCCCCATGAGGAAACTGAAGCTTTCTTT. V gene TRBV5-1 combines with J gene TRBJ1-1; D is undetermined. Germline loops: CDR1 SGHRS, CDR2 YFSETQ. This CDR3 region has 14 residues. V gave up 1 base and J gave up 5 bases, with 12 bases separating them.

The chain uses TRBV9 and TRBJ1-1; 9 bases align to TRBD1. V shed 5 bases and J 6 bases; nucleotides not matched to a gene: 11. Germline CDR1 SGDLS, CDR2 YYNGEE. CDR3 length: 15 residues. The DNA for the CDR3 is TGTGCCAGCAGTGGATTCGGGACAGGGACTGCTGAAGCTTTCTTT. This translates into CASSGFGTGTAEAFF.

The CDR3 nucleotides are TGTGCCTGGAGTCCACCTGGGGTCTACGGGACCGGGGAGCTGTTTTTT. It is translated as CAWSPPGVYGTGELFF. The V gene is TRBV30, the J gene TRBJ2-2; D is unresolved. Looked up from germline, CDR1 is GTSNPN and CDR2 is SVGIG (reference sequence). Deletions cut 2 bases from V and 5 bases from J, with 18 bases between. There are 16 residues in the CDR3.

This clone was seen once. The V gene is TRBV27, the J gene TRBJ2-7; 8 bases agree with TRBD2. With 1 base clipped from V and 5 bases from J, the junction kept 4 bases outside the gene matches. Germline values: CDR1 MNHEY, CDR2 SMNVEV (reference sequence). CDR3 length: 14 residues. Here the CDR3 DNA reads TGTGCCAGCAGTTTATTAAGCGGGAGCCACGAGCAGTACTTC. It yields the protein CASSLLSGSHEQYF.

The J gene is TRBJ1-3, the V gene TRBV6-1; the D is unclear. V lost 1 base and J 4 bases, leaving 2 bases between the germline ends. Per the germline V gene, CDR1 is MNHNS and CDR2 is SASEGT. This CDR3 is built from 12 residues. DNA of the CDR3: TGTGCCAGCAGTGAAGGCGGAAACACCATATATTTT. It yields the protein CASSEGGNTIYF.

V usage is TRBV5-5 and J usage is TRBJ2-2; 8 bases fit TRBD1. CDR3 length: 15 residues. The germline CDR1 and CDR2 sequences are SGHKS and YYEKEE (reference sequence). J was trimmed by 3 bases and V by 4 bases; bases with no gene match: 5. For the CDR3, the DNA is TGTGCCAGCAGCGGGGGGACAGGCTACACCGGGGAGCTGTTTTTT. It translates to CASSGGTGYTGELFF.

The rearrangement joins TRBV5-1 to TRBJ2-7; possibly TRBD1 or TRBD2 for D (5 bases each). Germline V gene lookup returns CDR1 SGHRS and CDR2 YFSETQ. The CDR3 is 14 amino acids. Trimming left V 4 bases short and J 4 bases short, with 15 bases between. Here the CDR3 reads CASSDSGRGYEQYF. In DNA form, the CDR3 reads TGCGCCAGCAGCGACTCGGGACGCGGGTACGAGCAGTACTTC.

This clone was counted a few times. The chain couples TRBV5-1 to TRBJ1-1, with D unclear. V was clipped by 4 bases and J by 0 bases, with 13 bases between them. From germline, CDR1 is SGHRS and CDR2 YFSETQ. This CDR3 region has 15 residues. This CDR3 is CASSAGPSMNTEAFF. The DNA of the CDR3 is TGCGCCAGCAGCGCCGGTCCATCCATGAACACTGAAGCTTTCTTT.

The chain combines TRBV6-1 with TRBJ1-5; D possibly corresponds to TRBD1 (6 bases). Trimming took off 2 bases at V and 4 bases at J, with 9 bases between the two ends. CDR1 and CDR2 (germline): MNHNS, SASEGT. The CDR3 runs to 14 residues. The CDR3 DNA follows: TGTGCCAGCAGTGAAACAGGGATTAATCAGCCCCAGCATTTT. Its protein product is CASSETGINQPQHF.

With respect to this clone: Other DNA sequences in the sample encode the same CDR3. This chain uses TRBV30 with TRBJ1-6; 7 bases agree with TRBD1. This CDR3 region has 15 residues. V dropped 0 bases and J dropped 10; count of bases not matched to a gene: 9. Germline loops: CDR1 GTSNPN, CDR2 SVGIG (reference sequence). The CDR3: CAWSVLTGDRSPLHF. The DNA for the CDR3 is TGTGCCTGGAGTGTACTAACAGGGGATAGGTCACCCCTCCACTTT.

In this sample, this clone turned up a few times. The chain has TRBV2 and TRBJ2-2, with TRBD2 matching 9 bases. CDR3 length: 14 residues. Germline trimming cut 5 bases from V and 6 bases from J; bases unmatched to any gene: 4. Per germline, CDR1 SNHLY and CDR2 FYNNEI. CDR3 nucleotide sequence: TGTGCCAGCAGTTCTAGCGGGACAGCCGGGGAGCTGTTTTTT. This codes for CASSSSGTAGELFF.

The V and J genes are TRBV6-5 and TRBJ1-1; D ambiguous. Germline assignment: CDR1 MNHEY and CDR2 SVGAGI. This CDR3 is 16 amino acids long. V lost 0 bases and J lost 1, with 12 bases in between. CDR3 coding DNA: TGTGCCAGCAGTTACTCAACAGTCTTACCGAACACTGAAGCTTTCTTT. Its protein is CASSYSTVLPNTEAFF.

In its sample, this clone was seen once. The J gene is TRBJ2-1, the V gene TRBV7-9, with a tentative D call TRBD2 (6 bases). The length of the CDR3 is 15 residues. Trimming pared 8 bases from V and 0 bases from J, leaving 14 bases between. Germline V lookup: CDR1 SEHNR, CDR2 FQNEAQ (reference sequence). This CDR3 is CASGDSLLSYNEQFF. CDR3 bases: TGTGCCAGCGGGGACTCGCTCCTCTCCTACAATGAGCAGTTCTTC.

The chain links TRBV7-9 to TRBJ2-2; 10 bases fit TRBD2. In germline, CDR1 is SEHNR, CDR2 FQNEAQ (reference sequence). V was clipped by 5 bases and J by 1 base; unmatched bases: 4. CDR3 length equals 16 residues. CDR3 sequence reads: CASSRRTSGNTGELFF. In DNA, the CDR3 is TGTGCCAGCAGCCGCAGGACTAGCGGGAACACCGGGGAGCTGTTTTTT. The full variable domain, completed using reference TRBV7-9 and TRBJ2-2, is DTGVSQNPRHKITKRGQNVTFRCDPISEHNRLYWYRQTLGQGPEFLTYFQNEAQLEKSRLLSDRFSAERPKGSFSTLEIQRTEQGDSAMYLCASSRRTSGNTGELFFGEGSRLTVL.

The rearrangement links TRBV12-5 to TRBJ1-2; D gene unclear. Germline lookup yields CDR1 LGHNT and CDR2 FRNRAP. The CDR3 extends over 13 amino acids. The germline V and J ends were trimmed by 7 bases and 2 bases, with 11 bases remaining between them. The CDR3 bases are TGTGCTAGTGCCCGTGCCGGGAACTATGGCTACACCTTC. It yields the protein CASARAGNYGYTF. The complete variable domain, with remaining parts taken from reference TRBV12-5 and TRBJ1-2, reads DARVTQTPRHKVTEMGQEVTMRCQPILGHNTVFWYRQTMMQGLELLAYFRNRAPLDDSGMPKDRFSAEMPDATLATLKIQPSEPRDSAVYFCASARAGNYGYTFGSGTRLTVV.

The V call is TRBV28, the J call TRBJ1-3; possible D gene TRBD1, 6 bases. This CDR3 is 17 amino acids long. With 8 bases removed from V and 6 bases from J, the gap between germline ends came to 26 bases. Germline V gene sequence: CDR1 MDHEN, CDR2 SYDVKM. This CDR3 is CASSLPGTRSKENTIYF. The CDR3 DNA is TGTGCCAGCTCTCTCCCCGGGACAAGGAGTAAAGAAAACACCATATATTTT.

This rearrangement joins TRBV7-6 to TRBJ1-1; D not certain. This CDR3 contains 15 residues. Germline assignment: CDR1 SGHVS and CDR2 FNYEAQ. V dropped 4 bases and J dropped 3 bases, with 15 bases sitting between them. CDR3 amino acids: CASSSRAVADTEAFF. The CDR3 DNA follows: TGTGCCAGCAGCTCACGGGCCGTTGCGGACACTGAAGCTTTCTTT.

This clone was observed a handful of times. The sample carries other DNA sequences with the same CDR3. As DNA, the CDR3 is TGTGCCAGTAGTATAGCCGGGAAAGCTTTCTTT. Protein product: CASSIAGKAFF. The chain links TRBV19 to TRBJ1-1; D is undetermined. The CDR3 loop spans 11 amino acids. Germline V lookup: CDR1 LNHDA, CDR2 SQIVND (reference sequence). The V end was cut by 1 base, the J end by 9 bases, with 6 bases between.

The V gene is TRBV7-2, the J gene TRBJ2-3; weak D call: TRBD2 (7 bases). V was cut by 2 bases and J by 6 bases, with 15 bases left in between. Germline CDR1 reads SGHTA; CDR2 reads FQGNSA. The CDR3 runs to 15 residues. The CDR3 coding sequence is TGTGCCAGCAGCTTACGTTCCCCGGGGGGCGATACGCAGTATTTT. Translation gives CASSLRSPGGDTQYF.

The genes are TRBV13 and TRBJ1-4; 7 nucleotides line up with TRBD1. The germline V gene has CDR1 PRHDT and CDR2 FYEKMQ (reference sequence). The ends lost 3 bases at V and 7 bases at J; junction bases unmatched: 2. The CDR3 is made up of 13 amino acids. For the CDR3, the DNA is TGTGCCAGCAGCTTTAGGGACAGTGAAAAACTGTTTTTT. Translated, it gives CASSFRDSEKLFF.